What follows are 18 T cell receptor beta chains derived from one specimen sequenced in a study of cytomegalovirus exposure and HLA in healthy donors. In the PCR, 60 Vbeta and 13 Jbeta primers were used. The table came from immunoSEQ multiplex PCR; TCRdb's copy has only in-frame clones and leaves some out. The sample includes under 200,000 clones, around 80% of them seen just once. Sequenced: PBMCs. These receptors were taken from a woman aged 45-65 years in good health and CMV-seropositive.

This clone has only one observation. The rearrangement joins TRBV29-1 to TRBJ1-3; D unclear. This CDR3 has 11 amino acids. Germline CDR1 SQVTM, CDR2 ANQGSEA. The germline V and J ends were trimmed by 6 bases and 3 bases, with 6 bases remaining between them. The CDR3 sequence is CSVHGGNTIYF. Here the CDR3 DNA reads TGCAGCGTCCACGGTGGAAACACCATATATTTT.

V gene TRBV7-8 combines with J gene TRBJ2-5, with D tentatively TRBD1 (6 bases). Trimming took off 7 bases at V and 5 bases at J, with 14 bases between the two ends. The CDR3 extends over 13 amino acids. The germline CDR1 and CDR2 sequences are SGHVS and FQNEAQ. The CDR3 nucleotides are TGTGCCAGCACACACAGGGTACCGGAGACCCAGTACTTC. It codes for CASTHRVPETQYF.

This rearrangement joins TRBV11-2 to TRBJ2-1, with 7 bases lining up with TRBD2. From germline, CDR1 is SGHAT and CDR2 FQNNGV. This CDR3 region has 15 residues. Unmatched junction bases numbered 6, after V lost 2 bases and J lost 5 bases. CDR3 sequence reads: CASSLYGGGNNEQFF. The DNA of the CDR3 is TGTGCCAGCAGCTTATATGGGGGAGGGAACAATGAGCAGTTCTTC.

This clone showed up just a few times. Mismatch with germline at one junction end may stem from a read error. V usage is TRBV6-6 and J usage is TRBJ2-7; D may be TRBD2 (6 bases). The CDR3 consists of 15 residues. CDR1 is MNHNY and CDR2 is SVGAGI in the germline V gene (reference sequence). The CDR3 region has the DNA TGTGCCATCAGTGAGTTCGATTACCTAGCGTCGGAGCAGTACTTC. This codes for CAISEFDYLASEQYF.

The chain uses TRBV7-2 and TRBJ1-6, with unresolved D. V lost 6 bases to trimming and J lost 7 bases, with 7 bases between them. Germline assignment: CDR1 SGHTA and CDR2 FQGNSA. The CDR3 runs to 12 residues. CDR3 nucleotide sequence: TGTGCCAGCAGGAGGCAGAATTCACCCCTCCACTTT. Protein sequence: CASRRQNSPLHF.

The gene calls are TRBV2 and TRBJ2-5; D is unresolved. Germline loops: CDR1 SNHLY, CDR2 FYNNEI. Trimming stripped 7 bases from V and 4 bases from J, with 16 bases between. The CDR3 loop spans 14 amino acids. The CDR3 reads CASIPELTGETQYF. Written as DNA, the CDR3 is TGTGCCAGCATTCCCGAATTAACCGGAGAGACCCAGTACTTC. Looking up the rest from reference TRBV2 and TRBJ2-5 gives the full variable domain: EPEVTQTPSHQVTQMGQEVILRCVPISNHLYFYWYRQILGQKVEFLVSFYNNEISEKSEIFDDQFSVERPDGSNFTLKIRSTKLEDSAMYFCASIPELTGETQYFGPGTRLLVL.

This clone was counted once. The V gene is TRBV7-3, the J gene TRBJ2-3, with D hard to call. The germline CDR1 and CDR2 sequences are SGHTA and FQGTGA. V was clipped by 4 bases and J by 2 bases, with 7 bases between them. This CDR3 has 13 amino acids. CDR3 in DNA: TGTGCCAGCAGCTCAGACTCCACAGATACGCAGTATTTT. Protein: CASSSDSTDTQYF.

The chain links TRBV6-5 to TRBJ1-3, with 7 bases identical to TRBD1. V dropped 6 bases and J dropped 7; count of bases not matched to a gene: 3. The CDR3 is 12 amino acids. Looked up from germline, CDR1 is MNHEY and CDR2 is SVGAGI. The DNA of the CDR3 is TGTGCCAGCAGCGACAGGGTCAACACCATATATTTT. Amino acids: CASSDRVNTIYF.

The V and J genes are TRBV7-9 and TRBJ2-1; the D gene is possibly TRBD2 (5 bases). The germline gives CDR1 SEHNR, CDR2 FQNEAQ (reference sequence). The V end was cut by 10 bases, the J end by 6 bases, with 16 bases between. The CDR3 extends over 13 amino acids. CDR3 sequence (DNA): TGTGCCACTTCGCGGGCGCTAACCAATGAGCAGTTCTTC. Translated, it gives CATSRALTNEQFF.

The chain has TRBV4-1 and TRBJ2-3; D may be TRBD2 (5 bases). V was cut by 3 bases and J by 9 bases, with 13 bases left in between. CDR1 is MGHRA, CDR2 YSYEKL, per germline. CDR3 length: 13 residues. The CDR3 nucleotides are TGCGCCAGCAGCCAGCCCACCGGAGGCACGCAGTATTTT. Its protein is CASSQPTGGTQYF.

The genes are TRBV6-5 and TRBJ2-7; D not certain. V was clipped by 5 bases and J by 3 bases, with 11 bases between them. The CDR3 sequence is 13 residues long. CDR1 MNHEY and CDR2 SVGAGI come from the germline V gene. The CDR3 DNA reads as TGTGCCAGCAGTAGACTTTTTTTCTACGAGCAGTACTTC. Residues: CASSRLFFYEQYF.

V and J are TRBV7-2 and TRBJ2-1, with 11 bases aligning to TRBD2. V lost 5 bases to trimming and J lost 11 bases; unmatched junction nucleotides: 8. Germline V lookup: CDR1 SGHTA, CDR2 FQGNSA. The CDR3 has 14 residues. The CDR3: CASSTRLAGSQQFF. In DNA form, the CDR3 reads TGTGCCAGCAGCACCCGACTAGCGGGAAGTCAGCAGTTCTTC.

The V call is TRBV11-2, the J call TRBJ1-1; D unclear. The germline CDR1 and CDR2 sequences are SGHAT and FQNNGV. The CDR3 contains 12 residues. Trimming removed 4 bases at V and 5 bases at J, with 8 bases between. CDR3 DNA sequence: TGTGCCAGCAGCTCCCCCGGGACTGAAGCTTTCTTT. Encoded protein: CASSSPGTEAFF.

The rearrangement uses TRBV5-1 and TRBJ2-1, with D possibly TRBD1 on 6 matching bases. Trimming took 0 bases from V and 7 from J, leaving 14 bases between them. CDR3 length: 15 amino acids. Looked up from germline, CDR1 is SGHRS and CDR2 is YFSETQ. The CDR3 DNA reads TGCGCCAGCAGCTTGGTATCAGGGGCGCTGAATGAGCAGTTCTTC. Translation gives CASSLVSGALNEQFF.

The rearrangement links TRBV9 to TRBJ2-3; 9 bases fit TRBD2. V was clipped by 3 bases and J by 3 bases; unmatched bases: 8. Germline V gene lookup returns CDR1 SGDLS and CDR2 YYNGEE. The CDR3 totals 16 residues. CDR3: CASSGNPGLATDTQYF. The CDR3 DNA is TGTGCCAGCAGCGGAAATCCGGGACTAGCAACAGATACGCAGTATTTT. The variable domain in full, with the rest retrieved from reference TRBV9 and TRBJ2-3, is DSGVTQTPKHLITATGQRVTLRCSPRSGDLSVYWYQQSLDQGLQFLIQYYNGEERAKGNILERFSAQQFPDLHSELNLSSLELGDSALYFCASSGNPGLATDTQYFGPGTRLTVL.

V gene TRBV15 combines with J gene TRBJ2-3; no firm D call. V was cut by 7 bases and J by 1 base, with 9 bases left in between. The CDR3 runs 13 residues. Germline CDR1 is LNHNV and CDR2 is YYDKDF (reference sequence). The CDR3 spells CATKASGTDTQYF. In nucleotides, the CDR3 is TGTGCCACCAAAGCGAGTGGCACAGATACGCAGTATTTT.

The chain couples TRBV5-1 to TRBJ2-2; 7 bases align to TRBD1. V dropped 1 base and J dropped 6; count of bases not matched to a gene: 3. Germline V lookup: CDR1 SGHRS, CDR2 YFSETQ. CDR3 size: 14 residues. For the CDR3, the DNA is TGCGCCAGCAGCTTGTTGCAGGGGGCCGGGGAGCTGTTTTTT. Encoded protein: CASSLLQGAGELFF.

The chain employs TRBV19 and TRBJ2-5; the match to TRBD2 covers 7 bases. Unmatched junction bases numbered 11, after V lost 5 bases and J lost 5 bases. Germline loops: CDR1 LNHDA, CDR2 SQIVND (reference sequence). This CDR3 contains 15 residues. The CDR3 sequence: CASSPPGGMRETQYF. The CDR3 nucleotides read TGTGCCAGTAGTCCCCCCGGGGGGATGAGGGAGACCCAGTACTTC.